The 24 T cell receptor beta chains below were found in one sample sequenced in a study of cytomegalovirus exposure and HLA in healthy donors. Both 60 Vbeta primers and 13 Jbeta primers went into the PCR. The assay was immunoSEQ multiplex PCR, and TCRdb's table has in-frame clones only and misses some. The sample records about 120,000 clones, less than 90% being singletons. The specimen was PBMCs. These receptors were taken from a man in his fifties in good health and CMV-seronegative.

This clone came up a few times. The rearrangement joins TRBV6-1 to TRBJ1-6; D possibly corresponds to TRBD1 (6 bases). The germline V gene encodes CDR1 MNHNS and CDR2 SASEGT. The V end was cut by 6 bases, the J end by 10 bases, with 13 bases between. This CDR3 is 13 amino acids long. CDR3 bases: TGTGCCAGCAGCGTCACAGGGTTGTCACCCCTCCACTTT. Translating it yields CASSVTGLSPLHF.

This chain connects TRBV9 to TRBJ1-3, with TRBD1 identical over 9 bases. The V gene end was trimmed by 4 bases and the J gene end by 4 bases; junction bases not matched to a gene: 3. From germline, CDR1 is SGDLS and CDR2 YYNGEE. The CDR3 is 14 amino acids. The CDR3 is CASSSGTGGNTIYF. Here the CDR3 DNA reads TGTGCCAGCAGCTCGGGGACAGGGGGAAACACCATATATTTT.

The rearrangement uses TRBV5-3 and TRBJ2-3; D is perhaps TRBD2 (5 bases). TRBV5-3 is designated an ORF whose function remains uncertain. V gave up 6 bases and J gave up 1 base, with 18 bases separating them. The CDR3 sequence is 16 residues long. The CDR3 nucleotides are TGTGCCAGAAAAGGTGGCAGGCCGGAGGGCACAGATACGCAGTATTTT. It yields the protein CARKGGRPEGTDTQYF.

The chain combines TRBV21-1 with TRBJ2-7; the table's D gene call, TRBD1, was not cross checked with the DNA. TRBV21-1 constitutes a pseudogene. The CDR3 extends over 17 amino acids. Here the CDR3 reads CASSKCETTGRNYEQYF. The CDR3 coding sequence is TGTGCCAGCAGCAAATGCGAAACGACAGGGAGGAACTACGAGCAGTACTTC.

The chain couples TRBV18 to TRBJ2-1; D is possibly TRBD1 (6 bases). The CDR3 runs to 15 residues. Germline V CDR1 and CDR2: KGHSH, LQKENI. The ends were cut back, 3 bases at V and 6 bases at J, with 15 bases in the middle. This CDR3 is CASSPSGRGFNEQFF. The DNA for the CDR3 is TGTGCCAGCTCACCGAGCGGAAGGGGGTTCAATGAGCAGTTCTTC.

This clone was observed a handful of times. The V gene is TRBV6-5, the J gene TRBJ2-7; 10 positions match TRBD2. The CDR3 contains 14 residues. V was pared by 2 bases and J by 2 bases, with 0 bases of the junction left unmatched. Germline CDR1 is MNHEY and CDR2 is SVGAGI. The CDR3, as DNA: TGTGCCAGCAGTTACGGGACTAGCGCCTACGAGCAGTACTTC. It is translated as CASSYGTSAYEQYF.

This chain connects TRBV2 to TRBJ2-7, with TRBD1 matching 10 bases. Trimming cost V 7 bases and J 4 bases; bases outside gene matches: 7. The CDR3 totals 14 residues. Per germline, CDR1 SNHLY and CDR2 FYNNEI. CDR3 in amino acids: CASNVGTGEYEQYF. The CDR3 DNA is TGTGCCAGCAATGTCGGGACAGGGGAGTACGAGCAGTACTTC.

Of note for this clone: Other DNA variants within this sample encode the same CDR3. The chain has TRBV7-8 and TRBJ2-5; 9 nucleotides line up with TRBD1. Germline lookup yields CDR1 SGHVS and CDR2 FQNEAQ. The CDR3 extends over 15 amino acids. Trimming cost V 6 bases and J 4 bases; bases outside gene matches: 9. The CDR3 DNA sequence: TGTGCCAGCAGTCCCTGGACAGGGGCCTTAGAGACCCAGTACTTC. Its protein is CASSPWTGALETQYF.

V gene TRBV4-3 combines with J gene TRBJ1-6, with 8 bases fitting TRBD1. Trimming at V came to 0 bases and at J to 10 bases, leaving 8 bases not matched to a gene. This CDR3 spans 16 amino acids. Germline CDR1 LGHNA, CDR2 YSLEER. The chain's CDR3 is CASSQDRQGTGSPLHF. Here the CDR3 DNA reads TGCGCCAGCAGCCAAGATCGGCAAGGGACAGGATCACCCCTCCACTTT.

The chain employs TRBV28 and TRBJ2-3; 8 bases agree with TRBD1. Germline V gene data show CDR1 as MDHEN and CDR2 as SYDVKM. V was clipped by 4 bases and J by 3 bases; unmatched bases: 6. The CDR3 runs to 15 residues. CDR3 bases: TGTGCCAGCAGTTCCAGGGGGCCGGGGACAGATACGCAGTATTTT. Translated, it gives CASSSRGPGTDTQYF.

Comments on this clone: At one end the junction does not follow the germline gene, possibly because of a read error. The chain couples TRBV6-4 to TRBJ1-5; D is ambiguous. CDR3 length: 15 amino acids. CDR1 MRHNA and CDR2 SNTAGT come from the germline V gene. The CDR3 loop is CSSSPEMGSNQPQHF. CDR3 DNA sequence: TGTTCCAGCAGTCCGGAGATGGGTAGCAATCAGCCCCAGCATTTT.

V is TRBV28 and J is TRBJ2-7; 10 bases agree with TRBD2. The CDR3 sequence is 13 residues long. V was pared by 7 bases and J by 2 bases, with 2 bases of the junction left unmatched. CDR1 is MDHEN and CDR2 is SYDVKM in the germline V gene. CDR3: CASNLAGAYEQYF. Written as DNA, the CDR3 is TGTGCCAGCAACCTAGCGGGGGCCTACGAGCAGTACTTC.

The table lists this clone with a few counts. V gene TRBV5-1 combines with J gene TRBJ1-6; no clear D gene. Germline V gene data show CDR1 as SGHRS and CDR2 as YFSETQ. Deletions cut 0 bases from V and 7 bases from J, with 8 bases between. This CDR3 contains 14 residues. CDR3 region: CASSLAPTNSPLHF. The CDR3 DNA reads as TGCGCCAGCAGCTTGGCACCGACAAATTCACCCCTCCACTTT.

This chain connects TRBV29-1 to TRBJ2-1; TRBD2 matches 9 bases. In germline, CDR1 is SQVTM, CDR2 ANQGSEA. This CDR3 has 13 amino acids. The ends lost 6 bases at V and 10 bases at J; junction bases unmatched: 10. For the CDR3, the DNA is TGCAGCGTGGAGTTAAAGGCGGGAGGGGAGCAGTTCTTC. Amino acids: CSVELKAGGEQFF.

V usage is TRBV6-4 and J usage is TRBJ1-4, with unresolved D. Trimming left V 4 bases short and J 0 bases short, with 9 bases between. The CDR3 contains 15 residues. CDR1 is MRHNA, CDR2 SNTAGT, per germline. The CDR3 region is CASSVRIATNEKLFF. CDR3 coding DNA: TGTGCCAGCAGTGTTCGTATTGCAACTAATGAAAAACTGTTTTTT.

This chain connects TRBV27 to TRBJ1-3; D remains ambiguous. CDR1 MNHEY and CDR2 SMNVEV come from the germline V gene (reference sequence). The CDR3 extends over 13 amino acids. Trimming shortened V by 3 bases and J by 3 bases, and 6 bases separated the two germline ends. CDR3 protein: CASSLSVGNTIYF. CDR3 bases: TGTGCCAGCAGTTTGTCCGTTGGAAACACCATATATTTT.

The chain employs TRBV5-1 and TRBJ2-7; 8 bases match TRBD1. Germline values: CDR1 SGHRS, CDR2 YFSETQ. V shed 4 bases, J shed 3 bases, and the junction held 3 bases outside the gene matches. The CDR3 contains 13 residues. The CDR3 spells CASSAGTGYEQYF. The CDR3 region has the DNA TGCGCCAGCAGCGCGGGGACAGGCTACGAGCAGTACTTC.

The J gene is TRBJ2-3, the V gene TRBV30; TRBD1 aligns across 8 bases. V shed 0 bases and J 1 base; nucleotides not matched to a gene: 0. Germline lookup yields CDR1 GTSNPN and CDR2 SVGIG (reference sequence). This CDR3 is built from 14 residues. CDR3 residues: CAWSVQGGTDTQYF. Written as DNA, the CDR3 is TGTGCCTGGAGTGTACAGGGGGGCACAGATACGCAGTATTTT.

The rearrangement links TRBV7-6 to TRBJ2-2, with 8 bases matching TRBD2. Trimming took 5 bases from V and 4 from J; bases not matched to a gene: 9. From germline, CDR1 is SGHVS and CDR2 FNYEAQ. The CDR3 has 16 amino acids. The CDR3 sequence: CASSPLREGTTGELFF. In DNA, the CDR3 is TGTGCCAGCAGCCCCCTACGGGAGGGTACCACCGGGGAGCTGTTTTTT.

This chain joins TRBV19 and TRBJ2-1; 8 bases fit TRBD2. The V gene end was trimmed by 5 bases and the J gene end by 9 bases; junction bases not matched to a gene: 6. CDR1 LNHDA and CDR2 SQIVND come from the germline V gene (reference sequence). This CDR3 is 13 amino acids long. In DNA, the CDR3 is TGTGCCAGTAGTGGGGGTCGGGGGGGTGAGCAGTTCTTC. Amino acids: CASSGGRGGEQFF.

The chain joins TRBV28 to TRBJ2-5; D gene unclear. The ends were cut back, 3 bases at V and 5 bases at J, with 13 bases in the middle. CDR1 is MDHEN, CDR2 SYDVKM, per germline. CDR3 size: 14 residues. CDR3 bases: TGTGCCAGCAGTTTTTCGGGTTGGCGGGAGACCCAGTACTTC. Translated, it gives CASSFSGWRETQYF. Complete variable domain (other parts from reference TRBV28 and TRBJ2-5): DVKVTQSSRYLVKRTGEKVFLECVQDMDHENMFWYRQDPGLGLRLIYFSYDVKMKEKGDIPEGYSVSREKKERFSLILESASTNQTSMYLCASSFSGWRETQYFGPGTRLLVL.

The V gene is TRBV5-4, the J gene TRBJ2-7; tentative D call: TRBD2 (6 bases). The CDR3 contains 13 residues. Germline assignment: CDR1 SGHNT and CDR2 YYREEE (reference sequence). The germline V and J ends were trimmed by 4 bases and 3 bases, with 11 bases remaining between them. DNA for the CDR3: TGTGCCAGCAGCCGGCAGGGACTCTACGAGCAGTACTTC. This sequence encodes CASSRQGLYEQYF.

V and J are TRBV5-8 and TRBJ1-1; TRBD1 is a possible D gene (6 bases). Germline V lookup: CDR1 SGHTS, CDR2 YDEGEE. The CDR3 is 13 residues long. Trimming took off 4 bases at V and 7 bases at J, with 14 bases between the two ends. The CDR3 region is CASSPGDRNEAFF. CDR3 nucleotides: TGTGCCAGCAGCCCCGGAGACAGGAATGAAGCTTTCTTT.

The V call is TRBV27, the J call TRBJ1-1; 7 nucleotides line up with TRBD1. Germline V gives CDR1 MNHEY, CDR2 SMNVEV (reference sequence). The trim removed 2 bases at V and 5 bases at J, leaving 8 bases unmatched. This CDR3 contains 15 residues. In nucleotides, the CDR3 is TGTGCCAGCAGTTTACAAGGGGGCTGGGGGACTGAAGCTTTCTTT. Translated, it gives CASSLQGGWGTEAFF.